Following are 2 T cell receptor beta chains from one sample sequenced in a study of CD8 T cells in Susac syndrome. Reverse transcription of roughly 0.5 to 1 ug RNA was carried out with random hexamers. TCRdb recomputed calls from the immunoSEQ multiplex PCR reads with MiXCR, one row per CDR3 protein. The sample includes about 140,000 distinct CDR3 sequences, 95% seen only once; the top ten take about 0.14%. Input material: CD4+ T cells from PBMCs. The receptors stem from a human donor with Susac syndrome.

This clonotype was counted between two and nine times. This chain joins TRBV7-2 and TRBJ2-3; no clear D. CDR1 is SGHTA and CDR2 is FQGNSA in the germline V gene. Trimming took 1 base from V and 5 from J, leaving 1 base between them. This CDR3 has 11 residues. CDR3 bases: TGTGCCAGCAGCTTAGAAGATACGCAGTATTTT. This gives the protein CASSLEDTQYF.

The chain is built from TRBV7-2 and TRBJ2-5; D not resolved. Germline V gene sequence: CDR1 SGHTA, CDR2 FQGNSA. V dropped 11 bases and J dropped 2 bases, with 6 bases sitting between them. CDR3 length: 10 amino acids. As DNA, the CDR3 is TGTGCCGAGTCGCAAGAGACCCAGTACTTC. This sequence encodes CAESQETQYF.